A single sample gave rise to the 10 T cell receptor beta chains below, sequenced in a study of spatial heterogeneity in lung cancer. The antigens these receptors bind are not known. As to time point: sample taken at primary tumor resection. Findings and limits, study-wide: Mutation tallies in tumors tracked expanded intratumoral alpha and beta TCR counts.

TCRdb reanalysed the 5' RACE reads using MiXCR and keeps one entry per CDR3 protein. The sample holds around 20,000 distinct CDR3 sequences, 2.8% seen once. Sample: lung tumor tissue, taken at surgery. The receptors stem from a male donor with early-stage non-small cell lung cancer.

This clonotype was observed at least ten times. The chain has TRBV12-3 or TRBV12-4 and TRBJ2-1; 7 nucleotides match TRBD1. This CDR3 contains 17 residues. V lost 6 bases to trimming and J lost 7 bases; unmatched junction nucleotides: 18. The CDR3 sequence is CASSPVGKGAFENEQFF. The CDR3 DNA follows: TGTGCCAGCAGCCCCGTTGGGAAGGGGGCCTTTGAGAATGAGCAGTTCTTC.

This clonotype was picked up many times. The chain employs TRBV25-1 and TRBJ1-6; tentative D call: TRBD1 (6 bases). CDR1 and CDR2 (germline): MGHDK, SYGVNS. Trimming stripped 5 bases from V and 1 base from J, with 27 bases between. The CDR3 covers 21 residues. The CDR3 is CASSPKSLGHLGASYNSPLHF. The DNA of the CDR3 is TGTGCCAGCAGTCCAAAATCCCTGGGACACCTCGGAGCATCCTATAATTCACCCCTCCACTTT.

In this sample, this clonotype turned up many times. The chain combines TRBV5-1 with TRBJ2-7; TRBD2 agrees at 8 bases. V shed 0 bases and J 3 bases; nucleotides not matched to a gene: 2. Germline V lookup: CDR1 SGHRS, CDR2 YFSETQ. CDR3 size: 14 residues. CDR3 nucleotide sequence: TGCGCCAGCAGCTTGGCAGCGGGGGTCTACGAGCAGTACTTC. It encodes CASSLAAGVYEQYF.

This clonotype is categorized as medium-sized. The chain recombines TRBV29-1 with TRBJ2-5; TRBD2 might be the D (6 bases). The CDR3 length is 13 residues. In germline, CDR1 is SQVTM, CDR2 ANQGSEA. V lost 6 bases, J lost 2 bases, and 13 bases lay in between. CDR3 DNA sequence: TGCAGCGTCCGCGCGGGATTACAAGAGACCCAGTACTTC. Its protein product is CSVRAGLQETQYF.

In this sample, this clonotype turned up many times. The J gene is TRBJ1-1, the V gene TRBV20-1, with D hard to call. The CDR3 loop spans 14 amino acids. The V gene's germline CDR1 is DFQATT and CDR2 SNEGSKA (reference sequence). Trimming took 3 bases from V and 4 from J, leaving 15 bases between them. CDR3 loop: CSASFFSGATEAFF. In DNA, the CDR3 is TGCAGTGCTAGTTTTTTTTCAGGCGCCACTGAAGCTTTCTTT.

Ten or more counts support this clonotype. The rearrangement links TRBV7-8 to TRBJ2-5; the D gene is possibly TRBD1 (5 bases). The V end lost 1 base, the J end lost 1 base, and 13 bases lay between the germline ends. CDR1 and CDR2 (germline): SGHVS, FQNEAQ. The CDR3 runs to 16 residues. Written as DNA, the CDR3 is TGTGCCAGCAGCTTAGAGTGGACACCTTCCCAAGAGACCCAGTACTTC. It translates to CASSLEWTPSQETQYF.

This clonotype was observed many times. The gene calls are TRBV3-1 and TRBJ2-1; 10 bases fit TRBD2. V lost 4 bases and J lost 5; bases outside the gene matches: 8. Germline V gives CDR1 LGHDT, CDR2 YNNKEL (reference sequence). The CDR3 has 16 residues. The CDR3 loop is CASSRQAGGRNNEQFF. The CDR3 DNA follows: TGTGCCAGCAGCCGCCAAGCGGGAGGGAGAAACAATGAGCAGTTCTTC.

The table lists this clonotype with many counts. The chain employs TRBV4-1 and TRBJ2-1; possibly TRBD1 for D (6 bases). The CDR3 totals 13 residues. V was shortened by 1 base and J by 9 bases, with 10 bases between the two germline ends. Germline CDR1 MGHRA, CDR2 YSYEKL. The CDR3 DNA follows: TGCGCCAGCAGCCAAGCGTCACAGGGTGAGCAGTTCTTC. Protein product: CASSQASQGEQFF.

The sample holds many counts of this clonotype. The chain employs TRBV4-1 and TRBJ2-7, with D perhaps matching TRBD1 (5 bases). CDR1 and CDR2 (germline): MGHRA, YSYEKL. V was trimmed by 0 bases and J by 7 bases, leaving 13 bases between them. The CDR3 is 14 amino acids. The CDR3 bases are TGCGCCAGCAGCCAAGATTTTAGGGGCAGGGAGCAGTACTTC. It translates to CASSQDFRGREQYF.

This clonotype was found many times. The V call is TRBV6-5, the J call TRBJ2-7; TRBD2 agrees at 10 bases. Germline V lookup: CDR1 MNHEY, CDR2 SVGAGI. Trimming took 0 bases from V and 7 from J; bases not matched to a gene: 6. The CDR3 consists of 15 residues. CDR3 amino acids: CASSYSLAGGGEQYF. For the CDR3, the DNA is TGTGCCAGCAGTTACTCCTTAGCGGGAGGTGGGGAGCAGTACTTC.